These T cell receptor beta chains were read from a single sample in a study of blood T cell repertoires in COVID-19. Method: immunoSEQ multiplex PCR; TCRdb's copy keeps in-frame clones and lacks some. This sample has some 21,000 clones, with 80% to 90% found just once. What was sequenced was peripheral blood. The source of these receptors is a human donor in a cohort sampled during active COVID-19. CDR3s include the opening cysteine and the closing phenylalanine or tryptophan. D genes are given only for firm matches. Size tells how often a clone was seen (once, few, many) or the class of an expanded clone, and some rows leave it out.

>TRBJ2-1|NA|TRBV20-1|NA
CSVATAPTFF
TGCAGTGTCGCGACAGCCCCTACGTTCTTC
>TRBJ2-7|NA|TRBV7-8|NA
CASSLVTTYEQYF
TGTGCCAGCAGCTTAGTAACAACCTACGAGCAGTACTTC
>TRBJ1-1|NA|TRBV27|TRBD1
CASSPPGGFRTEAFF
TGTGCCAGCAGTCCCCCAGGGGGCTTCAGGACTGAAGCTTTCTTT
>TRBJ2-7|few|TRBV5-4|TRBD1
CASSQGQGRFYEQYF
TGTGCCAGCAGCCAAGGACAGGGGAGGTTCTACGAGCAGTACTTC
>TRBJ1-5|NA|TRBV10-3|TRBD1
CAISFPTGMARYSNQPQHF
TGTGCCATCAGTTTTCCGACAGGGATGGCCCGTTATAGCAATCAGCCCCAGCATTTT
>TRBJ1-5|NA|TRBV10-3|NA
CAISGGREGQPQHF
TGTGCCATCAGTGGAGGAAGGGAGGGTCAGCCCCAGCATTTT
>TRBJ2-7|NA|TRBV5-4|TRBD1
CASSLMSGTGYNEQYF
TGTGCCAGCAGCCTTATGAGTGGGACAGGGTACAACGAGCAGTACTTC
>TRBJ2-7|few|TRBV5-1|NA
CASSVSSYEQYF
TGCGCCAGCAGCGTCAGCTCCTACGAGCAGTACTTC
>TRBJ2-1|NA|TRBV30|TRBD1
CAWSVPGGTGAGEQFF
TGTGCCTGGAGTGTACCAGGCGGGACAGGGGCTGGTGAGCAGTTCTTC
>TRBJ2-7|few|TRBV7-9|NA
CASSPDNYEQYF
TGTGCCAGCAGCCCCGACAACTACGAGCAGTACTTC
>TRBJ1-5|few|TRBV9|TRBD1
CASSVDPTGDQPQHF
TGTGCCAGCAGCGTAGATCCGACAGGGGATCAGCCCCAGCATTTT
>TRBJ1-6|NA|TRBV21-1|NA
CASSPTEGAVDSPLHF
TGTGCCAGCAGCCCAACGGAGGGGGCGGTAGATTCACCCCTCCACTTT
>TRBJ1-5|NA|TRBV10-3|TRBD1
CAISENTGDQPQHF
TGTGCCATCAGTGAGAACACAGGGGATCAGCCCCAGCATTTT
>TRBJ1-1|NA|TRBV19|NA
CASSIGGAGTEAFF
TGTGCCAGTAGTATTGGAGGGGCCGGCACTGAAGCTTTCTTT
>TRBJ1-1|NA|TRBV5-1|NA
CASSPSLGSNTEAFF
TGCGCCAGCAGCCCTTCCCTAGGATCGAACACTGAAGCTTTCTTT
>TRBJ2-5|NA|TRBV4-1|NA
CASSPGDTGGETQYF
TGCGCCAGCAGCCCAGGGGATACCGGTGGAGAGACCCAGTACTTC
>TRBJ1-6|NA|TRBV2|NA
CASRVYDSYNSPLHF
TGTGCCAGCAGGGTCTACGACTCCTATAATTCACCCCTCCACTTT
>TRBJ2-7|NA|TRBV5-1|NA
CASSLARWGQGYEQYF
TGCGCCAGCAGCTTGGCTCGCTGGGGTCAGGGCTACGAGCAGTACTTC
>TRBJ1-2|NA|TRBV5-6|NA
CASSLAFSRENGYTF
TGTGCCAGCAGCTTGGCCTTCAGCAGGGAAAATGGCTACACCTTC